This T cell receptor (beta chain) originates from a study of CD8+ T cells in alopecia areata. Background on the study: Severity scoring for treated patients was based on the percentage of affected scalp area. Broader study findings: Lesional scalp displayed greater clonality than normal scalp, most notably in alopecia totalis/universalis.

Germline CDR1 and CDR2: ENHRY and SYGVKD. The CDR3 runs 16 residues. V dropped 4 bases and J dropped 7 bases, with 17 bases sitting between them. This clone was detected a few times. Antigen unknown. Noted treatment: oral pan-JAK inhibitor, 5-10 mg twice daily. It was cDNA, reverse transcribed from extracted RNA, that served as the sequencing template. This table comes from immunoSEQ multiplex PCR, and its TCRdb copy is limited to in-frame clones, with some not included. The repertoire includes roughly 220,000 clones, 35% to 45% of them detected once, and 0.48% sits in the top ten. This chain uses TRBV10-3 with TRBJ1-6; maybe TRBD1 (6 bases). This TCR came from a human donor with alopecia areata. Sample: CD4+ T cells sorted from blood, taken at approximately week 30, from a patient treated with tofacitinib. CDR3 sequence: CAISGQGGGTNSPLHF. CDR3 coding DNA: TGTGCCATCAGTGGGCAAGGTGGGGGCACAAATTCACCCCTCCACTTT.